This TCR beta chain was captured in a study of control samples from healthy donors and cancer patients. Libraries were prepared by immunoSEQ multiplex PCR; TCRdb keeps only in-frame clonotypes and omits some of them. The sample holds around 74,000 clones, over 80% seen once. CDR1 is LNHDA and CDR2 is SQIVND in the germline V gene (reference sequence). This CDR3 region has 15 residues. Trimming pared 3 bases from V and 2 bases from J, leaving 12 bases between. This clonotype was sampled from a woman between 55 and 75 years old in good health. The sequenced material came from blood. The genes are TRBV19 and TRBJ2-3, with D perhaps matching TRBD2 (5 bases). CDR3 amino acids: CASSIAGPPTDTQYF. CDR3 sequence (DNA): TGTGCCAGTAGTATTGCGGGCCCACCCACAGATACGCAGTATTTT.